In its sample, the clone carrying this T cell receptor beta chain was seen a few times. Its antigen is not identified. These data come from a study of CD8 T cells in ankylosing spondylitis. The study's findings and limits: Blood from ankylosing spondylitis patients appeared to carry a characteristic roughly 8-variant TCR beta motif.

Preparation of TCR beta libraries was done by quantitative 5'-RACE with molecular barcodes. TCRdb ran MiXCR on the 5' RACE reads and lists one entry per CDR3 protein. The sample includes fewer than 130,000 distinct CDR3 sequences, nearly 25% of them seen just once. The V end lost 2 bases, the J end lost 6 bases, and 5 bases lay between the germline ends. This CDR3 is built from 12 residues. Germline-derived CDR1 and CDR2 are MNHNS and SASEGT. This chain uses TRBV6-1 with TRBJ1-5; no clear D gene. This receptor was taken from a male donor with ankylosing spondylitis. Sequencing was performed on synovial fluid, either unsorted or a sorted T cell fraction (not recorded which). This CDR3 is CASSESGQPQHF. In nucleotides, the CDR3 is TGTGCCAGCAGTGAATCCGGTCAGCCCCAGCATTTT.